This entry describes one TCR beta chain. Its antigen has not been determined. Within one base of it there is no much larger clone, and no base qualities were kept. These data originate in a study of blood T cell repertoires in COVID-19 (dated by TCRdb to the early 2020s). For the study in its entirety: The collaborator samples originated in the United States, Italy and Spain and spanned the acute and convalescent phases of COVID-19. The repertoires were released in a freely available public database intended as a resource for research on the immune response to SARS-CoV-2. Where available, HLA class I and class II types were taken from metadata supplied by the sample provider and were not determined by assay-based typing. Samples were obtained from the ongoing ImmuneRACE study (first 160 participants) and from 1,254 subjects provided by 6 global collaborators. The material from the prospective study consisted of cDNA or gDNA derived from T cells, B-cell-depleted T cells, or PBMCs. Deeply sampled blood TCRbeta repertoires from subjects exposed to, actively infected with, or recovered from COVID-19 were included in the dataset. The sample metadata nearly always contained a de-identified subject ID, COVID-19 status, age in years and sex. Results the study describes overall, beyond this receptor: The amount of clinical and demographic metadata varied by source and participant and was provided uncurated.

The CDR3 sequence holds 13 residues, the cysteine and phenylalanine included. The sequence is cut down to CDR3 DNA, 39 bases in frame from base 1. Between the V and J ends, shortened by 5 bases and 4 bases respectively, the junction contains 9 bases. The germline V gene yields SGHTA for CDR1 and FQGNSA for CDR2. TCRbeta CDR3 regions were amplified from genomic DNA by means of the immunoSEQ Assay, a bias-controlled multiplex PCR. Under the source paper's analysis protocol: The number of nucleated cells in each sample was estimated by amplification of reference gene primers within the assay. To quantify the absolute abundance of each unique TCRbeta CDR3 rearrangement, sequence reads were collapsed and filtered. For each sample, productive Simpson clonality was calculated by taking the square root of Simpson's diversity index across productive rearrangements. In TCRdb, the immuneACCESS table is reduced to in-frame sequences with V and J assigned. These tables do not hold every clone; where another copy was compared, an unresolved V gene accounts for under half, and the others remain unexplained. That table supplies the V and J calls and clone size; D and trimming were determined from the DNA. The sample table contains 200,000 to 250,000 clones; only one count was recorded for 80% of them. Roughly 12% of the sample is held by the ten biggest clonotypes.

Collaborating institutions collected whole blood in K2EDTA tubes following their own protocols. For TCRbeta analysis, collaborators shipped samples in one of three forms: frozen whole blood, isolated PBMCs, or DNA extracted from either of those sample types. Sequencing was performed on peripheral blood. This sequence was found in a human donor in a cohort sampled during active COVID-19. The V and J genes are TRBV7-2 and TRBJ1-5; a weak D assignment points to TRBD1 (5 bases agree). At the DNA level, the sequence is TGTGCCAGCAGCCCGGGGGGGAATCAGCCCCAGCATTTT. This encodes CASSPGGNQPQHF.